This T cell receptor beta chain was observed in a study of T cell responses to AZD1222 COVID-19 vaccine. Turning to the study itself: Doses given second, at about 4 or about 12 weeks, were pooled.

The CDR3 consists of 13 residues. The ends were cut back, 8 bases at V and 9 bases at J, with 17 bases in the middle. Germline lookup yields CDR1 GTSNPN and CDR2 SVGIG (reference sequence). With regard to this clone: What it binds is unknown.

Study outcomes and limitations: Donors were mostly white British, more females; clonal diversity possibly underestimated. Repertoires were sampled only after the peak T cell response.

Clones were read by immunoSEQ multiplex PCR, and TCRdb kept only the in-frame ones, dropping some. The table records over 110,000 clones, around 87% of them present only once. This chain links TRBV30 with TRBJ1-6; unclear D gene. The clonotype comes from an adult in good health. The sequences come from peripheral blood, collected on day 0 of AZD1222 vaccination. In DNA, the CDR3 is TGTGCCACCAACCCACGCTTGAGTTCACCCCTCCACTTT. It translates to CATNPRLSSPLHF.